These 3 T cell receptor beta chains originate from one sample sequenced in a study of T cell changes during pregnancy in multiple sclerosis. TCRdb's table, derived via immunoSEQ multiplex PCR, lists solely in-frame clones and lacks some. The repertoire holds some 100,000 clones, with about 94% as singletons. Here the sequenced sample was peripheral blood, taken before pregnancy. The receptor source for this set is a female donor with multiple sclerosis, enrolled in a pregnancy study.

CDR3 loop: CASSESRLAGGYEQYF. The CDR3 DNA is TGTGCCAGCAGTGAAAGCCGACTAGCGGGAGGATACGAGCAGTACTTC. The rearrangement uses TRBV2 and TRBJ2-7; 13 bases line up with TRBD2. The CDR3 is 16 amino acids. CDR1 is SNHLY and CDR2 is FYNNEI in the germline V gene. Trimming cost V 2 bases and J 4 bases; bases outside gene matches: 5. Drawing the rest from reference TRBV2 and TRBJ2-7, the complete variable domain is EPEVTQTPSHQVTQMGQEVILRCVPISNHLYFYWYRQILGQKVEFLVSFYNNEISEKSEIFDDQFSVERPDGSNFTLKIRSTKLEDSAMYFCASSESRLAGGYEQYFGPGTRLTVT.

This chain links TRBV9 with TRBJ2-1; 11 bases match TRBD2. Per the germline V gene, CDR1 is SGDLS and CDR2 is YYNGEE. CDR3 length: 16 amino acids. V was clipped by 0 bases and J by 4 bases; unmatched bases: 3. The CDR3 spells CASSVVVAGGYNEQFF. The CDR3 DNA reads TGTGCCAGCAGCGTAGTTGTAGCGGGAGGGTACAATGAGCAGTTCTTC.

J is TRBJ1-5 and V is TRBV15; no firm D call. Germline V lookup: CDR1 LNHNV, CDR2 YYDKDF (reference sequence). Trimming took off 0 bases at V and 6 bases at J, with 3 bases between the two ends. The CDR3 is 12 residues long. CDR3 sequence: CATSRDGQPQHF. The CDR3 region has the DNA TGTGCCACCAGCAGAGACGGTCAGCCCCAGCATTTT.